A single sample gave rise to the 17 T cell receptor beta chains below, sequenced in a study of blood T cell repertoires in COVID-19. Clones were read by immunoSEQ multiplex PCR, and TCRdb kept only the in-frame ones, dropping some. The sample consists of around 120,000 clones, about 85% of them appearing once. Sequenced sample: peripheral blood. These receptors originate from a man between 65 and 80 years old with acute or convalescent COVID-19.

Many counts were recorded for this clone. The chain joins TRBV7-8 to TRBJ1-5, with no clear D. Germline values: CDR1 SGHVS, CDR2 FQNEAQ. This CDR3 has 13 amino acids. Trimming pared 1 base from V and 4 bases from J, leaving 5 bases between. The CDR3 reads CASSLGQNQPQHF. CDR3 in DNA: TGTGCCAGCAGCTTAGGCCAGAATCAGCCCCAGCATTTT.

The chain uses TRBV6-1 and TRBJ1-4; D gene ambiguous. The CDR3 extends over 15 amino acids. The germline V and J ends were trimmed by 2 bases and 0 bases, with 7 bases remaining between them. Germline CDR1 and CDR2: MNHNS and SASEGT. The CDR3 is CASSEFGATNEKLFF. The CDR3 DNA reads TGTGCCAGCAGTGAATTCGGGGCAACTAATGAAAAACTGTTTTTT.

This clone was counted a single time. This rearrangement joins TRBV7-9 to TRBJ1-1; 8 bases agree with TRBD1. The ends lost 4 bases at V and 3 bases at J; junction bases unmatched: 4. The CDR3 length is 14 residues. Germline values: CDR1 SEHNR, CDR2 FQNEAQ (reference sequence). The chain's CDR3 is CASSSTGADTEAFF. The CDR3 DNA reads TGTGCCAGCAGCTCGACAGGGGCCGACACTGAAGCTTTCTTT.

The chain couples TRBV5-5 to TRBJ1-4, with a possible D match to TRBD1 (6 bases). This CDR3 is 14 amino acids long. The V gene lost 0 bases and the J gene lost 12 bases, with 15 bases spanning the gap. Germline V CDR1 and CDR2: SGHKS, YYEKEE (reference sequence). The CDR3 DNA follows: TGTGCCAGCAGCTTGGGGGGGCACCTCGGCCAACTGTTTTTT. Translated: CASSLGGHLGQLFF.

This clone was counted a few times. The rearrangement joins TRBV4-2 to TRBJ2-7, with 11 bases matching TRBD2. CDR1 LGHNA and CDR2 YNFKEQ come from the germline V gene. The length of the CDR3 is 14 residues. The ends lost 3 bases at V and 3 bases at J; junction bases unmatched: 1. CDR3 sequence: CASSQGLADYEQYF. In nucleotides, the CDR3 is TGTGCCAGCAGCCAGGGACTAGCGGACTACGAGCAGTACTTC.

The chain uses TRBV7-3 and TRBJ2-2; D might be TRBD2 (7 bases). The V end was cut by 5 bases, the J end by 0 bases, with 10 bases between. Germline CDR1 and CDR2: SGHTA and FQGTGA. This CDR3 spans 15 amino acids. The CDR3 DNA is TGTGCCAGCAGCCCGGGGGGCCCGAACACCGGGGAGCTGTTTTTT. The encoded protein is CASSPGGPNTGELFF.

In this sample, this clone turned up a few times. The V call is TRBV28, the J call TRBJ2-3; D perhaps matches TRBD1 (6 bases). The V end was cut by 3 bases, the J end by 2 bases, with 12 bases between. The germline gives CDR1 MDHEN, CDR2 SYDVKM. The length of the CDR3 is 15 residues. Written as DNA, the CDR3 is TGTGCCAGCAGTTTCTCCAGGGGCCTCACAGATACGCAGTATTTT. Protein product: CASSFSRGLTDTQYF.

This clone was observed once. The chain links TRBV7-2 to TRBJ2-1; D remains ambiguous. Germline V gene data show CDR1 as SGHTA and CDR2 as FQGNSA. CDR3 length: 11 residues. Trimming removed 1 base at V and 8 bases at J, with 3 bases between. The CDR3 spells CASSLVYEQFF. In DNA form, the CDR3 reads TGTGCCAGCAGCTTAGTATATGAGCAGTTCTTC.

This rearrangement joins TRBV9 to TRBJ1-1; D is possibly TRBD1 (5 bases). CDR1 and CDR2 (germline): SGDLS, YYNGEE. This CDR3 spans 19 amino acids. Trimming pared 1 base from V and 2 bases from J, leaving 24 bases between. The CDR3, as DNA: TGTGCCAGCAGCGTAAGCTTCAGGCGGAGGGGCGATAAAAACACTGAAGCTTTCTTT. Translation: CASSVSFRRRGDKNTEAFF. The variable domain in full, completed from reference TRBV9 and TRBJ1-1, reads DSGVTQTPKHLITATGQRVTLRCSPRSGDLSVYWYQQSLDQGLQFLIQYYNGEERAKGNILERFSAQQFPDLHSELNLSSLELGDSALYFCASSVSFRRRGDKNTEAFFGQGTRLTVV.

The genes are TRBV5-1 and TRBJ2-3; 10 bases align to TRBD2. This CDR3 spans 15 amino acids. V trimming: 1 base; J trimming: 3 bases; junction bases outside the gene matches: 2. From germline, CDR1 is SGHRS and CDR2 YFSETQ. The CDR3 sequence is CASSLQAGGTDTQYF. CDR3 sequence (DNA): TGCGCCAGCAGCTTGCAAGCGGGGGGGACAGATACGCAGTATTTT.

CDR3 in amino acids: CATRPRGSYEQYF. The CDR3 DNA sequence: TGTGCCACCCGACCGAGAGGTAGTTACGAGCAGTACTTC. V and J are TRBV2 and TRBJ2-7; D is uncertain. Between the trimmed V and J ends, which lost 10 bases and 4 bases, there was a span of 17 bases. Looked up from germline, CDR1 is SNHLY and CDR2 is FYNNEI. The CDR3 is 13 amino acids.

The chain recombines TRBV27 with TRBJ1-1; D remains ambiguous. Between the trimmed V and J ends, which lost 2 bases and 2 bases, there was a span of 6 bases. Germline V gene data show CDR1 as MNHEY and CDR2 as SMNVEV (reference sequence). The CDR3 loop spans 13 amino acids. CDR3 residues: CASSLPGNTEAFF. The CDR3 DNA is TGTGCCAGCAGTTTACCGGGTAACACTGAAGCTTTCTTT.

In its sample, this clone was seen a few times. The rearrangement links TRBV4-1 to TRBJ1-1; D is unclear. Germline CDR1 is MGHRA and CDR2 is YSYEKL. The CDR3 spans 14 residues. V was trimmed by 0 bases and J by 4 bases, leaving 9 bases between them. The CDR3 sequence: CASSQDRDFTEAFF. The CDR3 DNA reads as TGCGCCAGCAGCCAAGATCGAGACTTCACTGAAGCTTTCTTT.

The chain is built from TRBV20-1 and TRBJ2-1; 9 bases agree with TRBD2. Germline CDR1 reads DFQATT; CDR2 reads SNEGSKA (reference sequence). V shed 3 bases and J 6 bases; nucleotides not matched to a gene: 6. This CDR3 has 14 amino acids. The CDR3 sequence: CSASVRRGGNEQFF. The CDR3 coding sequence is TGCAGTGCTAGTGTCCGGCGGGGGGGCAATGAGCAGTTCTTC.

V gene TRBV2 combines with J gene TRBJ1-1; D not resolved. The V gene lost 5 bases and the J gene lost 1 base, with 5 bases spanning the gap. In germline, CDR1 is SNHLY, CDR2 FYNNEI. The CDR3 has 12 residues. CDR3 sequence reads: CASSRENTEAFF. In DNA, the CDR3 is TGTGCCAGCAGTAGAGAGAACACTGAAGCTTTCTTT.

The chain combines TRBV5-4 with TRBJ1-4; weak D call: TRBD1 (6 bases). This CDR3 comprises 14 residues. From germline, CDR1 is SGHNT and CDR2 YYREEE (reference sequence). Trimming shortened V by 1 base and J by 4 bases, and 8 bases separated the two germline ends. The CDR3 spells CASSLTGSNEKLFF. In DNA, the CDR3 is TGTGCCAGCAGCTTGACAGGGAGTAATGAAAAACTGTTTTTT.

The chain employs TRBV7-9 and TRBJ1-5, with a possible D match to TRBD1 (6 bases). Trimming took 1 base from V and 0 from J, leaving 13 bases between them. CDR3 length: 17 amino acids. The V gene's germline CDR1 is SEHNR and CDR2 FQNEAQ (reference sequence). CDR3 coding DNA: TGTGCCAGCAGCTTAGGCGGGGGCGTGAATAGCAATCAGCCCCAGCATTTT. Protein sequence: CASSLGGGVNSNQPQHF. The whole variable domain, remainder taken from reference TRBV7-9 and TRBJ1-5, is DTGVSQNPRHKITKRGQNVTFRCDPISEHNRLYWYRQTLGQGPEFLTYFQNEAQLEKSRLLSDRFSAERPKGSFSTLEIQRTEQGDSAMYLCASSLGGGVNSNQPQHFGDGTRLSIL.